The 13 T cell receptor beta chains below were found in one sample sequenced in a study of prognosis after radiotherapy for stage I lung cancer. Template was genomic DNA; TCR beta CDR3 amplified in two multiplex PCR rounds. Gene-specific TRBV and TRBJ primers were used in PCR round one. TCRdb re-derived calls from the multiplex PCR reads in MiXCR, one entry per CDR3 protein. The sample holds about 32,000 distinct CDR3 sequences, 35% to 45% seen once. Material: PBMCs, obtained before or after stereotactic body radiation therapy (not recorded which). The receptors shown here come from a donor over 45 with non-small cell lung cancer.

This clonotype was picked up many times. CDR3 DNA sequence: TGTGCCAGCAGTTTAAGGGGGACTGAAGCTTTCTTT. It codes for CASSLRGTEAFF. The chain is built from TRBV28 and TRBJ1-1; weak D call: TRBD1 (6 bases). The CDR3 is made up of 12 amino acids. The germline V gene has CDR1 MDHEN and CDR2 SYDVKM. Between the trimmed V and J ends, which lost 2 bases and 5 bases, there was a span of 6 bases.

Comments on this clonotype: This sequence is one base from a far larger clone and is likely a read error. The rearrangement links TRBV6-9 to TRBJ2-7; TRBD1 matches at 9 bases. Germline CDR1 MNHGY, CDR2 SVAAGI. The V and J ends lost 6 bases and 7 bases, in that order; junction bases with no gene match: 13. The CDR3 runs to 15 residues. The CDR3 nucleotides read TGTGCCAGCAGCCACGGGGGACAGGGTAGTCGGGAGCAGTACTTC. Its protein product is CASSHGGQGSREQYF.

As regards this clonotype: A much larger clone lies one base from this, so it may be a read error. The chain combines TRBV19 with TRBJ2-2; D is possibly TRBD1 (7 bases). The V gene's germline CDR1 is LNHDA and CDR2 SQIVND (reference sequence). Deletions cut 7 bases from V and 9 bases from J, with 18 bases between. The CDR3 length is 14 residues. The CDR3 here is CASNPAGGSWELFF. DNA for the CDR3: TGTGCCAGTAACCCCGCAGGGGGGTCCTGGGAGCTGTTTTTT.

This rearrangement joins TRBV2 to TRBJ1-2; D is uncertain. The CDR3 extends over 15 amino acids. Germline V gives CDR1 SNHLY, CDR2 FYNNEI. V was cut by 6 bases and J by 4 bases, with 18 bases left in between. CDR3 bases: TGTGCCAGCAGCTTATATGACGCGGGGAGCTATGGCTACACCTTC. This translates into CASSLYDAGSYGYTF. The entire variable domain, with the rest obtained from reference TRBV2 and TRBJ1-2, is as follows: EPEVTQTPSHQVTQMGQEVILRCVPISNHLYFYWYRQILGQKVEFLVSFYNNEISEKSEIFDDQFSVERPDGSNFTLKIRSTKLEDSAMYFCASSLYDAGSYGYTFGSGTRLTVV.

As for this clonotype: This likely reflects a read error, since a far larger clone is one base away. The CDR3 DNA reads TGTGCCAGCAGGGGCACCGAGACAGTGGGTAATTCACCCCTCCACTTT. Translating it yields CASRGTETVGNSPLHF. This rearrangement joins TRBV6-4 to TRBJ1-6; weak D call: TRBD1 (5 bases). V was clipped by 6 bases and J by 6 bases, with 18 bases between them. CDR1 and CDR2 (germline): MRHNA, SNTAGT. The CDR3 is 16 amino acids.

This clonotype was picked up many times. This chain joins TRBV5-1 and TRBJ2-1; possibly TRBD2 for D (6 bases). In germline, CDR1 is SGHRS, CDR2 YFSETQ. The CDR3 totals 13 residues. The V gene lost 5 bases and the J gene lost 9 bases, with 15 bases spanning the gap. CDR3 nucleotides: TGCGCCAGCAGATTTGACCCCGGGGGTGAGCAGTTCTTC. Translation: CASRFDPGGEQFF.

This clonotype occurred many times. This chain's CDR3 is CASSSRGGGGTYEQYF. For the CDR3, the DNA is TGCGCCAGCAGCTCCCGGGGTGGCGGGGGGACCTACGAGCAGTACTTC. The chain is built from TRBV5-1 and TRBJ2-7; the match to TRBD2 covers 8 bases. Germline V lookup: CDR1 SGHRS, CDR2 YFSETQ. This CDR3 has 16 amino acids. V shed 3 bases, J shed 2 bases, and the junction held 10 bases outside the gene matches.

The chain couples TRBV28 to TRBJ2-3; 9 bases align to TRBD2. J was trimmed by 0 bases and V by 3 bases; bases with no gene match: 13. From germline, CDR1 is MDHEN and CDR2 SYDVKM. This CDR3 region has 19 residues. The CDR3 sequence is CASSFPPTTSGFSTDTQYF. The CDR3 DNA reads TGTGCCAGCAGTTTTCCCCCAACCACTAGCGGGTTTAGCACAGATACGCAGTATTTT.

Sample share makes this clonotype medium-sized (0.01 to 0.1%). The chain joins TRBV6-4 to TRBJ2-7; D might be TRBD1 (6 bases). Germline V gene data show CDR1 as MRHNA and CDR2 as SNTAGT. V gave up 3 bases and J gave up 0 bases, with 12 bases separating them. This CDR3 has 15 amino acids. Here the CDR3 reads CASSEEQGSSYEQYF. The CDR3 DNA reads TGTGCCAGCAGTGAAGAGCAGGGGAGCTCCTACGAGCAGTACTTC.

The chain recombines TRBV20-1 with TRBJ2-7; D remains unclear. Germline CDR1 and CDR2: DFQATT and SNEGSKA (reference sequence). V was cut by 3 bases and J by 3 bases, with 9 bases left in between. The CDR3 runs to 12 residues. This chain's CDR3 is CSARMVNYEQYF. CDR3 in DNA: TGCAGTGCTAGGATGGTGAACTACGAGCAGTACTTC.

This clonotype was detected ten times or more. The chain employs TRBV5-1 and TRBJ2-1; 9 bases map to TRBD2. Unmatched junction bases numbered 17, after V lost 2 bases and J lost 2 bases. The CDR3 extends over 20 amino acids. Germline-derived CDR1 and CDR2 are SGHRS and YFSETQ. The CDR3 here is CASSFPRNRSSGSAYNEQFF. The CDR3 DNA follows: TGCGCCAGCAGCTTCCCCCGGAACAGAAGTAGCGGGAGCGCCTACAATGAGCAGTTCTTC.

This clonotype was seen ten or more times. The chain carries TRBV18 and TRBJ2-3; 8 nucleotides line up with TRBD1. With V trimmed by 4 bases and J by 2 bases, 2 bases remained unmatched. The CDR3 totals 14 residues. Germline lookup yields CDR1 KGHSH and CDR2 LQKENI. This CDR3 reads CASSLGQVTDTQYF. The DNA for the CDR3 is TGTGCCAGCTCACTGGGACAGGTCACAGATACGCAGTATTTT.

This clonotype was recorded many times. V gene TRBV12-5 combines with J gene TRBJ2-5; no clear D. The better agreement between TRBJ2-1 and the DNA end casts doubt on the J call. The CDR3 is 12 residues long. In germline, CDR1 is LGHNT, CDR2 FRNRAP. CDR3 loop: CASGQNENEQFF. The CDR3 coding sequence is TGTGCTAGTGGTCAAAACGAGAATGAGCAGTTCTTC.